The sequence of this T cell receptor beta chain was determined in a study of blood T cell repertoires in COVID-19 (dated by TCRdb to about 2020). Looking at the study overall: Samples from collaborators originated in the United States, Italy and Spain and spanned both the acute and convalescent phases of COVID-19. Sample metadata almost always included a de-identified subject ID, COVID-19 status, age in years and sex. HLA class I and class II types, where available, came from metadata supplied by the sample provider rather than from assay-based typing. The dataset comprised deeply sampled blood TCRbeta repertoires from subjects exposed to, actively infected with, or recovered from COVID-19. Samples came from the ongoing ImmuneRACE study (first 160 participants) plus 1,254 subjects from 6 global collaborators. A freely available public database, intended as a resource for researchers studying the immune response to SARS-CoV-2, is where the repertoires were released. The material from the prospective study consisted of cDNA or gDNA derived from T cells, B-cell-depleted T cells, or PBMCs. On the study overall, not on this receptor specifically: The quantity of clinical and demographic metadata differed by source and by participant and was supplied without curation.

From a lookup of the germline V gene, CDR1 and CDR2 are MDHEN and SYDVKM. V loses 4 bases, J loses 7 bases, and the germline ends lie 8 bases apart. The CDR3 covers 13 residues, taking in both the cysteine and the phenylalanine. Left in the record is the CDR3 DNA by itself, 39 bases read in frame from the first base. Collaborating institutions collected whole blood in K2EDTA tubes following their own protocols. For TCRbeta analysis, collaborator samples were shipped as frozen whole blood, as isolated PBMCs, or as DNA extracted from either sample type. In regard to this clone: This receptor's antigen is unknown. The sample holds no much larger clone one base away, and base qualities are not on file.

The immunoSEQ Assay, a bias-controlled multiplex PCR, was used to amplify TCRbeta CDR3 regions from genomic DNA. Per the original workflow: Within the assay, amplification of reference gene primers was used to estimate how many nucleated cells each sample contained. Sequence reads were collapsed and filtered to measure the absolute abundance of every unique TCRbeta CDR3 rearrangement. For each sample, productive Simpson clonality was calculated as the square root of Simpson's diversity index across productive rearrangements. Drawn from immuneACCESS, this table holds only the in-frame rearrangements with V and J called that TCRdb kept. Clones are partly lost; checked studies trace under half to an unresolved V gene and leave the rest unexplained. V, J and clone size were drawn from that table, and D and trimming were deduced from the DNA. This sample holds some 120,000 clones; 85% were observed only once. The leading ten clones occupy 1.1% to 1.5% of the sample.

Sequenced sample: peripheral blood. The origin of this receptor is a man aged 40-49 years with acute or convalescent COVID-19. Here the chain combines TRBV28 and TRBJ1-6; the D region possibly corresponds to TRBD1 (5 bases align). CDR3 protein: CASSWAGNSPLHF. The DNA reads as follows: TGTGCCAGCAGTTGGGCAGGGAATTCACCCCTCCACTTT.